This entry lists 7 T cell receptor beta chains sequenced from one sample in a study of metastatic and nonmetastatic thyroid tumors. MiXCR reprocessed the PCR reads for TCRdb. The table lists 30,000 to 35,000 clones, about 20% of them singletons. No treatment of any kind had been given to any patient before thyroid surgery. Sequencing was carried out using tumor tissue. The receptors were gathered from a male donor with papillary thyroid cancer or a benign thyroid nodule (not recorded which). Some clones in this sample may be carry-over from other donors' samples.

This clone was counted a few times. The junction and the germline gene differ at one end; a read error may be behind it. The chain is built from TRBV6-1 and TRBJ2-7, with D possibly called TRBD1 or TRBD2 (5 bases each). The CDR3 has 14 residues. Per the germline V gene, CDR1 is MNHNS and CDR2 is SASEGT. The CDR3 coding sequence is TGTGCCATCAGCCCTGGGGGACGGTCCTGCGAGCAGTACTTC. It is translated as CAISPGGRSCEQYF.

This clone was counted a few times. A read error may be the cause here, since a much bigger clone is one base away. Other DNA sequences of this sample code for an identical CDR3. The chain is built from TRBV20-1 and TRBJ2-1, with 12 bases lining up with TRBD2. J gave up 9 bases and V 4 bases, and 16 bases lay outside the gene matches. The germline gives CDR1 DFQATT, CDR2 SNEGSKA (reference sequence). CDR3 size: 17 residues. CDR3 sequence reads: CSANQPPGLAGVGEQFF. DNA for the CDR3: TGCAGTGCTAACCAACCCCCGGGACTAGCGGGTGTAGGTGAGCAGTTCTTC.

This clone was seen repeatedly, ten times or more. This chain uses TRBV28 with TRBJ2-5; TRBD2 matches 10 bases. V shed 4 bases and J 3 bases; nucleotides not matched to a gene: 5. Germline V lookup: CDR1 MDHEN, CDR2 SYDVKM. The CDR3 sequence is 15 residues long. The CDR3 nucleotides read TGTGCCAGCAGTTCACTAGCGGGGCAAAAAGAGACCCAGTACTTC. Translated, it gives CASSSLAGQKETQYF.

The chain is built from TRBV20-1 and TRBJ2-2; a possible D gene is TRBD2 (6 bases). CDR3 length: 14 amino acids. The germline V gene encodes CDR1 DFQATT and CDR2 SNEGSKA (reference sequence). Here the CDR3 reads CNSPGGRNTGELFF. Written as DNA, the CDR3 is TGCAATTCCCCAGGAGGGAGGAACACCGGGGAGCTGTTTTTT.

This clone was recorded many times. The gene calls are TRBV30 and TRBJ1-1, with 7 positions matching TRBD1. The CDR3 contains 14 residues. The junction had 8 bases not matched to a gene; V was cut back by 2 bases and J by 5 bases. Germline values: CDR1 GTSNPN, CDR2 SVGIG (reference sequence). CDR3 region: CAWSRGQGRTEAFF. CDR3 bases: TGTGCCTGGAGTAGGGGGCAGGGAAGGACTGAAGCTTTCTTT.

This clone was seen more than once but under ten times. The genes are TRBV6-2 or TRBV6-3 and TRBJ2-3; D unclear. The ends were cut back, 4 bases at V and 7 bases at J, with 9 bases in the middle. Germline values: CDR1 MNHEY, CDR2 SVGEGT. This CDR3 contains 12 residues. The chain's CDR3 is CASSFSWYTQYF. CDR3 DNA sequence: TGTGCCAGCAGTTTCTCATGGTATACGCAGTATTTT.

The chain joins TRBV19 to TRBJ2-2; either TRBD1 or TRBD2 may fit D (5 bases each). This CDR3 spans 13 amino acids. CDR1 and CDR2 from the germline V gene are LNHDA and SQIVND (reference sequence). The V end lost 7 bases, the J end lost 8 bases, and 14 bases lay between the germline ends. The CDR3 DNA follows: TGTGCCAGTACCTTGACCTGGGGGGGGGAGCTGTTTTTT. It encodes CASTLTWGGELFF.